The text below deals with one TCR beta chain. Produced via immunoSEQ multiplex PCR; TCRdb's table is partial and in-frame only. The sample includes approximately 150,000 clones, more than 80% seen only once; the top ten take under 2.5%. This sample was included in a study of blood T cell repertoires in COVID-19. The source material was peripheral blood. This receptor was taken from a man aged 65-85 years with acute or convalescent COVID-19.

For the CDR3, the DNA is TGCGCCAGCAGCTTGACAACCACAGATACGCAGTATTTT. Translating gives CASSLTTTDTQYF. This rearrangement joins TRBV5-1 to TRBJ2-3; unclear D gene. The germline V gene encodes CDR1 SGHRS and CDR2 YFSETQ. Trimming shortened V by 1 base and J by 2 bases, and 5 bases separated the two germline ends. CDR3 size: 13 residues.